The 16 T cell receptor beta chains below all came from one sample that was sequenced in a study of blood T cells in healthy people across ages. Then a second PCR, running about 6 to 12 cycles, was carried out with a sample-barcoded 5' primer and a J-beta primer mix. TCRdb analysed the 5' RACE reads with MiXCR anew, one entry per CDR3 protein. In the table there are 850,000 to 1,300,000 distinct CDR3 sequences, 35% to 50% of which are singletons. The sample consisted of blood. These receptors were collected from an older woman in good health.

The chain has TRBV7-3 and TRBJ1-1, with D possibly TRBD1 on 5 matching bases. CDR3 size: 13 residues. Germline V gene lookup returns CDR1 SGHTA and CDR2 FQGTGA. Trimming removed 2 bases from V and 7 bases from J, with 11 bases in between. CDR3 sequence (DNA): TGTGCCAGCAGCTTAGGGGGGTATAGTGAAGCTTTCTTT. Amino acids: CASSLGGYSEAFF.

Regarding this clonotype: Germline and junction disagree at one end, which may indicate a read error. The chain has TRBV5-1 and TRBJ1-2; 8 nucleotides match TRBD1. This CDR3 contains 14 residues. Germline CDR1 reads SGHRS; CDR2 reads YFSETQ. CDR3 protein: CANSAGQGGYGYTF. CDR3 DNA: TGCGCCAACAGCGCCGGACAGGGCGGCTATGGCTACACCTTC. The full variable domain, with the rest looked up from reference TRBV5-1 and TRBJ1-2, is KAGVTQTPRYLIKTRGQQVTLSCSPISGHRSVSWYQQTPGQGLQFLFEYFSETQRNKGNFPGRFSGRQFSNSRSEMNVSTLELGDSALYLCANSAGQGGYGYTFGSGTRLTVV.

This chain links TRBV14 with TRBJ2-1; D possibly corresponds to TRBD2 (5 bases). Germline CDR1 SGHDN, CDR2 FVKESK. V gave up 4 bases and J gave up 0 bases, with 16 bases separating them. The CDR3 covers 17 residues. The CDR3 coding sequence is TGTGCCAGCAGCCGACTATACGGGCCGAGCTCCTACAATGAGCAGTTCTTC. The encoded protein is CASSRLYGPSSYNEQFF.

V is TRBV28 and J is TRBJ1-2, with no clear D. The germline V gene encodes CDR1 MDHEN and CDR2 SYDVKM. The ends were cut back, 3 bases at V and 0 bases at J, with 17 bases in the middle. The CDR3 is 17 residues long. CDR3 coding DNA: TGTGCCAGCAGTTTCCTCTCCCGTGAGTGGCCTAACTATGGCTACACCTTC. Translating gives CASSFLSREWPNYGYTF.

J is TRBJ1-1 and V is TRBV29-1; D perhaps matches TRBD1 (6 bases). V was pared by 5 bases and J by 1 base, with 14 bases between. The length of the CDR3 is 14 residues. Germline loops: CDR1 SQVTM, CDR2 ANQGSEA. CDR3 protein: CSVMNRATNTEAFF. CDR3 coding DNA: TGCAGCGTTATGAACAGGGCTACGAACACTGAAGCTTTCTTT.

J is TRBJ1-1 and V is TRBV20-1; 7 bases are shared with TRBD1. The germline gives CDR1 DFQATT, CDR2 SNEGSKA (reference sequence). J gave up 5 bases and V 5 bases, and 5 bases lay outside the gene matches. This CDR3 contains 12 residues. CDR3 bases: TGCAGTGCTCGACAGGGCGGGACTGAAGCTTTCTTT. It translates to CSARQGGTEAFF.

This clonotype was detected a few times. DNA for the CDR3: TGTGCCAGCAGCCGGGCTAGCGTCAGCACAGATACGCAGTATTTT. Its protein is CASSRASVSTDTQYF. The chain combines TRBV12-3 or TRBV12-4 with TRBJ2-3, with D maybe TRBD2 (6 bases). V was pared by 6 bases and J by 0 bases, with 13 bases between. This CDR3 is built from 15 residues.

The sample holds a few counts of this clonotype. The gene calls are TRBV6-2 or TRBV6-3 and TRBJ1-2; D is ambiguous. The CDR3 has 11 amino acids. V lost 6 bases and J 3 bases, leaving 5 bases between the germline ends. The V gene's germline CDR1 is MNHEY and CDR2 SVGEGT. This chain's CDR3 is CASRTDYGYTF. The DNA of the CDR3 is TGTGCCAGCAGGACCGACTATGGCTACACCTTC.

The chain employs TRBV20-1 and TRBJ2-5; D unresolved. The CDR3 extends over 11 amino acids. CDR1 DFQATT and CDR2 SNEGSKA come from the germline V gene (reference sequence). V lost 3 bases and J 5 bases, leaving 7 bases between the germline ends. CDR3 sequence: CSASPQETQYF. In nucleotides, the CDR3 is TGCAGTGCTAGCCCCCAGGAGACCCAGTACTTC.

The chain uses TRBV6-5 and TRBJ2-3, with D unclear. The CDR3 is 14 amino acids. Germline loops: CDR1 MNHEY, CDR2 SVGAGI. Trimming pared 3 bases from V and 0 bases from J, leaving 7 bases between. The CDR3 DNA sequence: TGTGCCAGCAGTTATGGGAAAAGCACAGATACGCAGTATTTT. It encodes CASSYGKSTDTQYF.

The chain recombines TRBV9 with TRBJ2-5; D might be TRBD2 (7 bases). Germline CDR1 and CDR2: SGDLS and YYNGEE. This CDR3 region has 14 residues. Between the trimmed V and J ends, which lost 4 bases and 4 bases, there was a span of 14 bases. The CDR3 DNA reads TGTGCCAGCAGCCCCAGGGGAGGGAGAGAGACCCAGTACTTC. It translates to CASSPRGGRETQYF.

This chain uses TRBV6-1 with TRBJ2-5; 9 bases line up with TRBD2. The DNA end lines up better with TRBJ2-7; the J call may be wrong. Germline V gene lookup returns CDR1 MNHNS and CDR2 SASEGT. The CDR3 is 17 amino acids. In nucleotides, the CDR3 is TGTGCCAGCAGTGAACGAGGATCCTATAGCGGGAGTCGCGAGCAGTACTTC. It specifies CASSERGSYSGSREQYF.

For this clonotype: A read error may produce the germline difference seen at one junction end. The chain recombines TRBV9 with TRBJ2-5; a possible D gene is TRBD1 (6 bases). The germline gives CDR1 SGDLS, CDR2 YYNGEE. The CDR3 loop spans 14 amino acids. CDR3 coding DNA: TGTGCCAGCAGCGCAGTAGGGGGAAGAGAGGCCCAGTACTTC. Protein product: CASSAVGGREAQYF.

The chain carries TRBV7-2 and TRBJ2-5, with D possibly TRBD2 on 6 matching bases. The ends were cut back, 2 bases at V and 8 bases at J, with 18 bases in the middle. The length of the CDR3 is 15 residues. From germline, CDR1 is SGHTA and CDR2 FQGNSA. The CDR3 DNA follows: TGTGCCAGCAGCTTAATGTTTAGCGGCAAGAGAACCCAGTACTTC. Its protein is CASSLMFSGKRTQYF.

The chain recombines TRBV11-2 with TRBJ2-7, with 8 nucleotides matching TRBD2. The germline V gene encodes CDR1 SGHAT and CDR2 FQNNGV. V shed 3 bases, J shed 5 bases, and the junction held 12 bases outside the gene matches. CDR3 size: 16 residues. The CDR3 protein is CASSFTPTGRGDEQYF. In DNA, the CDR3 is TGTGCCAGCAGCTTCACCCCAACCGGGAGGGGCGACGAGCAGTACTTC.

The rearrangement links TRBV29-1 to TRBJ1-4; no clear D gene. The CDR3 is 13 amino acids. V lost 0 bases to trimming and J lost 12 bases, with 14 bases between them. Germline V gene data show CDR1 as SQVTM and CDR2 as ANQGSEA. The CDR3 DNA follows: TGCAGCGTTGAAGATCCGTGGAGGGTTGAACTGTTTTTT. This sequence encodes CSVEDPWRVELFF.